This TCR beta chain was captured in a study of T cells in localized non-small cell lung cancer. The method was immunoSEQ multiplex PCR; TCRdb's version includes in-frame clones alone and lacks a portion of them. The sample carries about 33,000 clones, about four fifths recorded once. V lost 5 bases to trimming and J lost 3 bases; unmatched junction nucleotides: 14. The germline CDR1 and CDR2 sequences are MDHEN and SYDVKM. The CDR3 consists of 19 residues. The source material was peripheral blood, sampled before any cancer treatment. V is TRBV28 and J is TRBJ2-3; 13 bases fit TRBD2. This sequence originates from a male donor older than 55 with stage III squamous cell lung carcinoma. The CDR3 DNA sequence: TGTGCCAGCAGTCCCCTCGCCGCACTAGCGGGGGGGTCTACAGATACGCAGTATTTT. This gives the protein CASSPLAALAGGSTDTQYF.